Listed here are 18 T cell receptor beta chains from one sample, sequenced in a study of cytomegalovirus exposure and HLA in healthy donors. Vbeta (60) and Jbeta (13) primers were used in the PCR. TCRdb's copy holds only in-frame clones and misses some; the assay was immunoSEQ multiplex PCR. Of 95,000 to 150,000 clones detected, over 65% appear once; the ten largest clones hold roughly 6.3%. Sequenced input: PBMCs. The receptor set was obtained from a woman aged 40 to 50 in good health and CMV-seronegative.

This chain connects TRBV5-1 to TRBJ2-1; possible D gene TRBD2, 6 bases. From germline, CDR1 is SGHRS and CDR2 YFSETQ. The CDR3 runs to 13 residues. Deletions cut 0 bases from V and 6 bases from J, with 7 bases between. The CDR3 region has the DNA TGCGCCAGCAGCTTGGCGGGGGTCAATGAGCAGTTCTTC. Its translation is CASSLAGVNEQFF.

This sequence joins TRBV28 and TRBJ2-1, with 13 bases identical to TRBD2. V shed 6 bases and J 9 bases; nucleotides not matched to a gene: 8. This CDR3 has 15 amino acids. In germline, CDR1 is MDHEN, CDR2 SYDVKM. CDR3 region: CASSLGTSGTREQFF. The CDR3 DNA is TGTGCCAGCAGCCTCGGGACTAGCGGGACACGTGAGCAGTTCTTC.

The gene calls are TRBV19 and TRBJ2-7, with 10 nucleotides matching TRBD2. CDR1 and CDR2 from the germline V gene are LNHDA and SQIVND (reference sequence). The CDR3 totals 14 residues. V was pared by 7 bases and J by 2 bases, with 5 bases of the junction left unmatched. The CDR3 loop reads CASTQAGGTYEQYF. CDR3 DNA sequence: TGTGCCAGTACCCAAGCGGGAGGGACCTACGAGCAGTACTTC. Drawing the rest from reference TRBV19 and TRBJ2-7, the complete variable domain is DGGITQSPKYLFRKEGQNVTLSCEQNLNHDAMYWYRQDPGQGLRLIYYSQIVNDFQKGDIAEGYSVSREKKESFPLTVTSAQKNPTAFYLCASTQAGGTYEQYFGPGTRLTVT.

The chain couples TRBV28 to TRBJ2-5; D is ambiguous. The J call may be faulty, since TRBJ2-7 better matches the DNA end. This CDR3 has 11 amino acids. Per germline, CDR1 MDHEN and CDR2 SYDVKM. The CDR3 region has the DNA TGTGCCAGCAGTGAGTCCTACGAGCAGTACTTC. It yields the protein CASSESYEQYF.

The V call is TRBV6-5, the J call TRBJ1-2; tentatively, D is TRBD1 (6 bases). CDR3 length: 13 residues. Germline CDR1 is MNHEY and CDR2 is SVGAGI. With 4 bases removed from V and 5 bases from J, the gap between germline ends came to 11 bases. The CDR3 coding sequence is TGTGCCAGCAGTTCACATAGGGGGTATGGCTACACCTTC. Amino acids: CASSSHRGYGYTF.

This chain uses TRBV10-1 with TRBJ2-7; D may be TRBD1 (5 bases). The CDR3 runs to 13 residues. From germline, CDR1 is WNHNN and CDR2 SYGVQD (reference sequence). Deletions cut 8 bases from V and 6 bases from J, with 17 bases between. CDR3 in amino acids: CASAPDKLIEQYF. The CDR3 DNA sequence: TGCGCCAGCGCCCCGGACAAGCTCATCGAGCAGTACTTC.

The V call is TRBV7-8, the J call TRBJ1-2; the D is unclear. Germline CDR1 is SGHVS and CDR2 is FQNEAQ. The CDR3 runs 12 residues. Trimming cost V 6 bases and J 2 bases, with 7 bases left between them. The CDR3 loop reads CASSRENYGYTF. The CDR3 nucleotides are TGTGCCAGCAGTCGAGAGAACTATGGCTACACCTTC.

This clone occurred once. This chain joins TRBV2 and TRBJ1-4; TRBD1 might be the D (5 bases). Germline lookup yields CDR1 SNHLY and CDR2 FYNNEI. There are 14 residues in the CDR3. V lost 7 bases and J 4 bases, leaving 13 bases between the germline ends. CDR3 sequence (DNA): TGTGCCAGCACCGCGACAGATTATAATGAAAAACTGTTTTTT. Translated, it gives CASTATDYNEKLFF.

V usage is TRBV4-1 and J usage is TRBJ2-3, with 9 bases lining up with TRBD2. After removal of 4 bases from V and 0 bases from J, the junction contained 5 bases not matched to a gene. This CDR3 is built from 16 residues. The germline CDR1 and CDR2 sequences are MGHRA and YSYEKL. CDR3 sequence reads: CASSLFLAGSTDTQYF. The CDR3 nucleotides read TGCGCCAGCAGCCTGTTTCTAGCGGGAAGCACAGATACGCAGTATTTT.

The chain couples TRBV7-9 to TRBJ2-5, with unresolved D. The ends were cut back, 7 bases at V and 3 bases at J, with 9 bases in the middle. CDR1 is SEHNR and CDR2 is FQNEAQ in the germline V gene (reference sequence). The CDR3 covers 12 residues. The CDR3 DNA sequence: TGTGCCAGCACCACATCAAAAGAGACCCAGTACTTC. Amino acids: CASTTSKETQYF.

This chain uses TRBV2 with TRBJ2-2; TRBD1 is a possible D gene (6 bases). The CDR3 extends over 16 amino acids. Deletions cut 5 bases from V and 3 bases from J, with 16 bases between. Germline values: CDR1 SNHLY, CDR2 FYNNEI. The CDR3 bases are TGTGCCAGCAGTCCAGACCTGACAGGATACACCGGGGAGCTGTTTTTT. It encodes CASSPDLTGYTGELFF.

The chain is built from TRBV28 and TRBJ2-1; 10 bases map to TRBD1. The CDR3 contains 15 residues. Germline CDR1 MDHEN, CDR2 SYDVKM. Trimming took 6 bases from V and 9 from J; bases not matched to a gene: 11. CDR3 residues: CASRAPGQGKGEQFF. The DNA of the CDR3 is TGTGCCAGCAGGGCACCGGGACAGGGGAAGGGTGAGCAGTTCTTC.

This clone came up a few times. For the CDR3, the DNA is TGTGCCAGCAGTTTACCGGGGGTTGCTAAAGAGACCCAGTACTTC. It translates to CASSLPGVAKETQYF. The chain links TRBV28 to TRBJ2-5, with a possible D match to TRBD2 (6 bases). Germline lookup yields CDR1 MDHEN and CDR2 SYDVKM. The V and J ends lost 2 bases and 3 bases respectively, with 13 bases between them. The CDR3 spans 15 residues.

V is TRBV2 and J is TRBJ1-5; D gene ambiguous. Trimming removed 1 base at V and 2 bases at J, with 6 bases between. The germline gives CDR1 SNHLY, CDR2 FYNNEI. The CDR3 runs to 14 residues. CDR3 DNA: TGTGCCAGCAGTGAAGGAGAAGGCAATCAGCCCCAGCATTTT. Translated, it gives CASSEGEGNQPQHF.

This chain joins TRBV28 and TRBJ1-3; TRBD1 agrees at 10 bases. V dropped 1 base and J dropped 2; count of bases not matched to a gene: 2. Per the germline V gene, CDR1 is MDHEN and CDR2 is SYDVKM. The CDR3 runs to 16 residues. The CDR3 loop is CASSLLTGGAGNTIYF. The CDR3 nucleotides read TGTGCCAGCAGTTTATTGACAGGGGGCGCTGGAAACACCATATATTTT. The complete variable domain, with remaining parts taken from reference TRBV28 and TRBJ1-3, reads DVKVTQSSRYLVKRTGEKVFLECVQDMDHENMFWYRQDPGLGLRLIYFSYDVKMKEKGDIPEGYSVSREKKERFSLILESASTNQTSMYLCASSLLTGGAGNTIYFGEGSWLTVV.

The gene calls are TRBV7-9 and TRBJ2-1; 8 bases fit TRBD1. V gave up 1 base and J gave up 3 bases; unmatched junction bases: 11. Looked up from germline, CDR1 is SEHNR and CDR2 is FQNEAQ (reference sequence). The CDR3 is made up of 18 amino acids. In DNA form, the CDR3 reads TGTGCCAGCAGCTTAGAAGGACAGGGAACCGCAGGCTACAATGAGCAGTTCTTC. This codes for CASSLEGQGTAGYNEQFF.

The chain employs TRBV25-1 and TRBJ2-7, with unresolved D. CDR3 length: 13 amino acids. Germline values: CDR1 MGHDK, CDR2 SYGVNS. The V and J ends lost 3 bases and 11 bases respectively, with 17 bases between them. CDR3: CASSEGIGDKKYF. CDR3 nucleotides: TGTGCCAGCAGTGAGGGTATTGGCGACAAGAAGTACTTC.

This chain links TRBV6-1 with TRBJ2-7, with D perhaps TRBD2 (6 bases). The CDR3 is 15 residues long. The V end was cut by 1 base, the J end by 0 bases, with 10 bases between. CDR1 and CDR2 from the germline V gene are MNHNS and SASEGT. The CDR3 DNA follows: TGTGCCAGCAGTGAAGGACTAGGTCCCTCCTACGAGCAGTACTTC. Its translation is CASSEGLGPSYEQYF.